This T cell receptor beta chain was captured by sequencing in a study of T-cell reconstitution after alpha-beta-depleted transplantation in children. Using unique molecular identifiers, the investigators prepared the TCRbeta library. MiXCR was run by TCRdb on the PCR reads, yielding one entry per CDR3 protein. The sample shows about 460,000 distinct CDR3 sequences, approximately 12% of them seen only once. The CDR3 has 14 residues. The V gene's germline CDR1 is SGHTA and CDR2 FQGNSA. Between the trimmed V and J ends, which lost 5 bases and 5 bases, there was a span of 13 bases. This clonotype appeared a few times.

This receptor was obtained from a human donor who donated a stem cell graft to a child with combined immunodeficiency. The chain employs TRBV7-2 and TRBJ1-5; the D is unclear. Sequences were derived from PBMCs from the stem cell graft donor, sampled from the stem cell graft. The CDR3 sequence: CASSQDSADQPQHF. The CDR3 bases are TGTGCCAGCAGCCAGGACTCTGCAGATCAGCCCCAGCATTTT.